Listed here are 9 T cell receptor beta chains from one sample, sequenced in a study of shared clonotypes between healthy human individuals. Profiled with immunoSEQ multiplex PCR; TCRdb holds only in-frame clones, not every one. This repertoire shows about 1 million clones, roughly 80% found once; its top ten account for approximately 1.5%. The sample consisted of memory CD4+ T cells sorted from blood. Subset denoted: CD45RA-negative fraction. The origin of the receptors is a man aged 18 to 35 in good health.

The CDR3 loop is CASSPRVPSNTGELFF. The CDR3 nucleotides read TGTGCCAGCAGCCCTAGGGTGCCCTCAAACACCGGGGAGCTGTTTTTT. V usage is TRBV5-8 and J usage is TRBJ2-2; D is undetermined. The CDR3 runs to 16 residues. V shed 4 bases and J shed 2 bases, with 15 bases lying between them. Looked up from germline, CDR1 is SGHTS and CDR2 is YDEGEE.

This clone came up a few times. This chain uses TRBV11-2 with TRBJ2-7, with TRBD2 matching 13 bases. The CDR3 is 17 residues long. Germline V lookup: CDR1 SGHAT, CDR2 FQNNGV. Unmatched junction bases numbered 6, after V lost 4 bases and J lost 0 bases. DNA of the CDR3: TGTGCCAGCAGCTCCCTACTAGCGGGGGGGAACTCCTACGAGCAGTACTTC. Translation: CASSSLLAGGNSYEQYF.

The gene calls are TRBV7-2 and TRBJ2-3, with TRBD2 as a possible D gene (6 bases). Germline values: CDR1 SGHTA, CDR2 FQGNSA. The CDR3 consists of 14 residues. Trimming took off 3 bases at V and 5 bases at J, with 12 bases between the two ends. The CDR3 is CASSLDGRKDTQYF. The DNA for the CDR3 is TGTGCCAGCAGCTTGGACGGGAGAAAAGATACGCAGTATTTT.

This clone was found a few times. The V call is TRBV5-6, the J call TRBJ2-1; 9 nucleotides match TRBD1. V gave up 5 bases and J gave up 4 bases; unmatched junction bases: 4. The CDR3 totals 14 residues. Germline lookup yields CDR1 SGHDT and CDR2 YYEEEE. The CDR3 sequence: CASSRTGVYNEQFF. The DNA for the CDR3 is TGTGCCAGCAGTAGGACAGGGGTTTACAATGAGCAGTTCTTC.

The rearrangement joins TRBV27 to TRBJ1-1, with TRBD1 identical over 8 bases. The junction had 12 bases not matched to a gene; V was cut back by 7 bases and J by 5 bases. Germline assignment: CDR1 MNHEY and CDR2 SMNVEV (reference sequence). The CDR3 contains 15 residues. The chain's CDR3 is CASNEGQGAGTEAFF. CDR3 sequence (DNA): TGTGCCAGCAACGAGGGGCAGGGGGCAGGAACTGAAGCTTTCTTT.

V gene TRBV2 combines with J gene TRBJ1-2; tentative D call: TRBD1 (5 bases). Germline values: CDR1 SNHLY, CDR2 FYNNEI. V gave up 6 bases and J gave up 1 base, with 9 bases separating them. The CDR3 spans 13 residues. CDR3 residues: CASRPQVNYGYTF. In DNA, the CDR3 is TGTGCCAGCAGGCCACAGGTTAACTATGGCTACACCTTC.

With regard to this clone: Other DNA sequences in the same sample also yield this CDR3. This rearrangement joins TRBV18 to TRBJ2-7; D unresolved. The CDR3 runs 13 residues. Per germline, CDR1 KGHSH and CDR2 LQKENI. Trimming took 2 bases from V and 4 from J, leaving 9 bases between them. Written as DNA, the CDR3 is TGTGCCAGCTCACCAGGGTTCGCATACGAGCAGTACTTC. This encodes CASSPGFAYEQYF.

As for this clone: The same CDR3 arises from other DNA sequences in this sample as well. The chain has TRBV4-3 and TRBJ1-2; D possibly corresponds to TRBD1 (6 bases). The CDR3 is 14 amino acids. Germline V gives CDR1 LGHNA, CDR2 YSLEER. Trimming took off 0 bases at V and 4 bases at J, with 9 bases between the two ends. The CDR3 region has the DNA TGCGCCAGCAGCCAAGAAGGGGGTGGCTATGGCTACACCTTC. Amino acids: CASSQEGGGYGYTF.

The chain has TRBV5-1 and TRBJ2-5; 14 nucleotides match TRBD2. Germline trimming cut 1 base from V and 5 bases from J; bases unmatched to any gene: 4. The CDR3 is 16 residues long. Germline V gene lookup returns CDR1 SGHRS and CDR2 YFSETQ. DNA for the CDR3: TGCGCCAGCAGCTTGCTTGGACTAGCGGGAGGCGAGACCCAGTACTTC. Residues: CASSLLGLAGGETQYF.